These T cell receptor beta chains were read from a single sample in a study of T cells in Graves' hyperthyroidism and ophthalmopathy. TCRdb re-called the multiplex PCR reads through MiXCR, storing one row per CDR3 protein. The table records hundreds of thousands of distinct CDR3 sequences, approximately 23% of them present only once. Sequencing was performed on blood. The receptors originated from a man aged 25 to 40 with Graves' ophthalmopathy. Each CDR3 is given with its conserved first and last residue. Fields, in order: clone size, J gene, D gene, V gene, CDR3 DNA, CDR3 protein. A D gene is named only where the DNA matches it firmly. Only part of the rows carry a size: once, few, many, or a class if the clone is expanded.

clone size: once
J gene: TRBJ1-6
D gene: TRBD1
V gene: TRBV5-1
CDR3 DNA: TGCGCCAGCAGCTTTTCAGGGGGCGCGTGTAATTCACCCCTCCACTTT
CDR3 protein: CASSFSGGACNSPLHF

clone size: few
J gene: TRBJ2-1
D gene: TRBD2
V gene: TRBV4-1
CDR3 DNA: TGCGCCAGCAGTCCCGGACTAGAAGGCAATGAGCAGTTCTTC
CDR3 protein: CASSPGLEGNEQFF

clone size: many
J gene: TRBJ1-2
D gene: NA
V gene: TRBV3-1
CDR3 DNA: TGTGCCAGCAGCCGCCGCTCGGGGGGCTATGGCTACACCTTC
CDR3 protein: CASSRRSGGYGYTF

clone size: many
J gene: TRBJ2-5
D gene: NA
V gene: TRBV28
CDR3 DNA: TGTGCCAGCAGTCAAACTAGCCCGGAGACCCAGTACTTC
CDR3 protein: CASSQTSPETQYF

clone size: many
J gene: TRBJ2-7
D gene: TRBD2
V gene: TRBV2
CDR3 DNA: TGTGCCAGCACCAAGGGCGGGAGGGCCTACGAGCAGTACTTC
CDR3 protein: CASTKGGRAYEQYF

clone size: NA
J gene: TRBJ2-5
D gene: TRBD2
V gene: TRBV6-4
CDR3 DNA: TGTGCCAGCAGTCGACTAGCGGGAGGATCAGAGACCCAGTACTTC
CDR3 protein: CASSRLAGGSETQYF

clone size: few
J gene: TRBJ2-1
D gene: TRBD2
V gene: TRBV28
CDR3 DNA: TGTGCCAGCAGTGCCCCGGGACTAGCGGGGACTACCCGAGGTAATGAGCAGTTCTTC
CDR3 protein: CASSAPGLAGTTRGNEQFF

clone size: many
J gene: TRBJ2-3
D gene: TRBD1
V gene: TRBV7-8
CDR3 DNA: TGTGCCAGCAGACCGAATACAGGGGGCCTTGATACGCAGTATTTT
CDR3 protein: CASRPNTGGLDTQYF

clone size: NA
J gene: TRBJ1-6
D gene: NA
V gene: TRBV7-2
CDR3 DNA: TGTGCCAGCAGCTTTATACGCTCCTATAATTCACCCCTCCACTTT
CDR3 protein: CASSFIRSYNSPLHF

clone size: few
J gene: TRBJ1-2
D gene: NA
V gene: TRBV28
CDR3 DNA: TGTGCCAGCAGTGGGGGTTACCGGACAGTCTATGGCTACACCTTC
CDR3 protein: CASSGGYRTVYGYTF

clone size: many
J gene: TRBJ2-7
D gene: NA
V gene: TRBV28
CDR3 DNA: TGTGCCAGCAGTTTTGAGGGCTTCTCCTACGAGCAGTACTTC
CDR3 protein: CASSFEGFSYEQYF

clone size: NA
J gene: TRBJ2-1
D gene: NA
V gene: TRBV7-9
CDR3 DNA: TGTGCCAGCAGGGTGCATGCGGCCTCCTACAATGAGCAGTTCTTC
CDR3 protein: CASRVHAASYNEQFF

clone size: NA
J gene: TRBJ2-4
D gene: TRBD2
V gene: TRBV20-1
CDR3 DNA: TGCAGTGCTAGTCAAGGCGGGAGGGTAGCCAAAAACATTCAGTACTTC
CDR3 protein: CSASQGGRVAKNIQYF

clone size: few
J gene: TRBJ2-7
D gene: TRBD1
V gene: TRBV2
CDR3 DNA: TGTGCCAGCAGCCTCATGACAGGGGGGGTCTACGAGCAGTACTTC
CDR3 protein: CASSLMTGGVYEQYF

clone size: NA
J gene: TRBJ2-2
D gene: TRBD2
V gene: TRBV7-3
CDR3 DNA: TGTGCCAGCAGCTTAAACCCGGGACTAGCGGGCCAAACCGGGGAGCTGTTTTTT
CDR3 protein: CASSLNPGLAGQTGELFF

clone size: few
J gene: TRBJ1-1
D gene: TRBD1
V gene: TRBV10-3
CDR3 DNA: TGTGCCATCAGGGTGGGGACAGGGGTTCGGGACACTGAAGCTTTCTTT
CDR3 protein: CAIRVGTGVRDTEAFF

clone size: NA
J gene: TRBJ2-3
D gene: TRBD2
V gene: TRBV6-4
CDR3 DNA: TGTGCCAGCAGTGAGGGGACTAGCGGGACAGATACGCAGTATTTT
CDR3 protein: CASSEGTSGTDTQYF

clone size: few
J gene: TRBJ2-1
D gene: TRBD2
V gene: TRBV13
CDR3 DNA: TGTGCCAGCAGCACCGGACTAGCGGGAGTGGATGAGCAGTTCTTC
CDR3 protein: CASSTGLAGVDEQFF

clone size: NA
J gene: TRBJ2-7
D gene: TRBD1
V gene: TRBV15
CDR3 DNA: TGTGCCACCAGAGAGACAGGGGGCATTTACGAGCAGTACTTC
CDR3 protein: CATRETGGIYEQYF

clone size: many
J gene: TRBJ2-2
D gene: NA
V gene: TRBV11-2
CDR3 DNA: TGTGCCAGCAGCTATAGAGTAGTAACCGGGGAGCTGTTTTTT
CDR3 protein: CASSYRVVTGELFF

clone size: few
J gene: TRBJ2-2
D gene: NA
V gene: TRBV3-1
CDR3 DNA: TGTGCCAGCAGCCGGACTGAAGTCACCGGGGAGCTGTTTTTT
CDR3 protein: CASSRTEVTGELFF